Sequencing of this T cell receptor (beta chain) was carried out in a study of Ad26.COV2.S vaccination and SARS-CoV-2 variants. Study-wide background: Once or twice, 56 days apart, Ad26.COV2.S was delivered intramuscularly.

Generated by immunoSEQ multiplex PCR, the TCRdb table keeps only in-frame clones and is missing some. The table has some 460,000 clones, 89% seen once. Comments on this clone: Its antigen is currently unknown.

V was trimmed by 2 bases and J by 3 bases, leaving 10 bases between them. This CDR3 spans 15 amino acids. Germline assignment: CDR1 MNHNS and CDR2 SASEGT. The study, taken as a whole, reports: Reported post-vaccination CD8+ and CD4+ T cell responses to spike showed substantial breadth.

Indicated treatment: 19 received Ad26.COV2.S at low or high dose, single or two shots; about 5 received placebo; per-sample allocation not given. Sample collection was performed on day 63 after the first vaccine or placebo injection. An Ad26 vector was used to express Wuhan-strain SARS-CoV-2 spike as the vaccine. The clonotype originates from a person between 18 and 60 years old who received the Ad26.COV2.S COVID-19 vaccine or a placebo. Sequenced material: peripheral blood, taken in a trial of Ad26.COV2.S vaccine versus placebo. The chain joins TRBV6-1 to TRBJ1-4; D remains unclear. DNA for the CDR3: TGTGCCAGCAGTGAAAGAGGGTGGTCTAATGAAAAACTGTTTTTT. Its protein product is CASSERGWSNEKLFF.